This T cell receptor (beta chain) was sequenced during a study of T cell responses to AZD1222 COVID-19 vaccine. General study results and limits: The repertoires were collected only after the peak T cell response. With two AZD1222 doses given, Spike-specific TCR breadth and depth both rose.

A remark on this clone: Its antigen is still unknown.

Libraries were prepared by immunoSEQ multiplex PCR; TCRdb keeps only in-frame clonotypes and omits some of them. This repertoire shows about 170,000 clones, roughly 92% found once; its top ten account for 1.6%. From germline, CDR1 is LNHDA and CDR2 SQIVND (reference sequence). V lost 6 bases to trimming and J lost 9 bases; unmatched junction nucleotides: 8. The CDR3 spans 13 residues. The chain has TRBV19 and TRBJ1-5; 7 bases match TRBD1. This clonotype originated in an adult in good health. This material consisted of peripheral blood, taken on day 0 of AZD1222 vaccination. The CDR3, as DNA: TGTGCCAGTAGAGACAGGGTTGTTGGGCCCCAGCATTTT. This codes for CASRDRVVGPQHF.